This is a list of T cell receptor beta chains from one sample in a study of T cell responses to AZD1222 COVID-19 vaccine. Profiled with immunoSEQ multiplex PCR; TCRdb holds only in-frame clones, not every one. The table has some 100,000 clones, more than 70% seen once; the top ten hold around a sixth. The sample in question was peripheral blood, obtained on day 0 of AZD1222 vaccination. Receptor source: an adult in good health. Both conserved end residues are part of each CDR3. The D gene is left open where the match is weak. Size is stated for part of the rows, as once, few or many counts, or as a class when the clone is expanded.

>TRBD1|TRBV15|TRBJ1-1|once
TGTGCCACCAGCAGACCTGGACAGGTTTGGACTGAAGCTTTCTTT
CATSRPGQVWTEAFF
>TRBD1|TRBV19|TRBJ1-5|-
TGTGCCAGTAGACCGCAGGGGGCGGATCAGCCCCAGCATTTT
CASRPQGADQPQHF
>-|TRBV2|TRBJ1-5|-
TGTGCCAGCAGTGAGTTTGGACAGAACAATCAGCCCCAGCATTTT
CASSEFGQNNQPQHF
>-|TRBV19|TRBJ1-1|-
TGTGCCAGTAGTATACCACAGAAGAACACTGAAGCTTTCTTT
CASSIPQKNTEAFF
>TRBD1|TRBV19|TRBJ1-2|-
TGTGCCAGTAGTATAGGACAGGGAGGGCCCCACACCTTC
CASSIGQGGPHTF
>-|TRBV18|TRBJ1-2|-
TGTGCCAGCGCCGGGACGTCTAACTATGGCTACACCTTC
CASAGTSNYGYTF
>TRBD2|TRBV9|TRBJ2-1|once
TGTGCCAGCAGCCCTAGCGGGAGATACAATGAGCAGTTCTTC
CASSPSGRYNEQFF
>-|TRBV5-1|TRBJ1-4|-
TGCGCCAGCAGCTTGGACCCCCAGCGGGAACTGTTTTTT
CASSLDPQRELFF
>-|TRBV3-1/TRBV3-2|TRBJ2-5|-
TGTGCCAGCAGCCAAGTACGTAGCGCCGGTCCGACCCAGTACTTC
CASSQVRSAGPTQYF
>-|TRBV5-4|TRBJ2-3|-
TGTGCCAGCAGCTTGGCCGGATTATACACAGATACGCAGTATTTT
CASSLAGLYTDTQYF
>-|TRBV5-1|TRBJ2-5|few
TGCGCCAGCAGCTTGGGGGCTAGCGCCTCCCAAGAGACCCAGTACTTC
CASSLGASASQETQYF
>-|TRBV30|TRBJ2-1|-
TGTGCCTGGAGTCCGACAAGCAATGAGCAGTTCTTC
CAWSPTSNEQFF
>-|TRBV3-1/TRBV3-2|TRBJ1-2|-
TGTGCCAGCACCCGGGGGGGCGGAGGCTATGGCTACACCTTC
CASTRGGGGYGYTF
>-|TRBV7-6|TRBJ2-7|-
TGTGCCAGCAGCTTAGCGTCCGCGATAGCCAGCTCCTACGAGCAGTACTTC
CASSLASAIASSYEQYF
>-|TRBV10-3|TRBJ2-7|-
TGTGCCATCAGTGAGTCGAGCTCCTACGAGCAGTACTTC
CAISESSSYEQYF
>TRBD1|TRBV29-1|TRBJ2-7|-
TGCAGCGTTGTGACAGGGAGCTCCTACGAGCAGTACTTC
CSVVTGSSYEQYF
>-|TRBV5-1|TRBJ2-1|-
TGCGCCAGCAGCTTGGGCGTTCAGAATGAGCAGTTCTTC
CASSLGVQNEQFF
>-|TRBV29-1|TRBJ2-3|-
TGCAGCGTTGGGGGGCCTAGCACAGATACGCAGTATTTT
CSVGGPSTDTQYF
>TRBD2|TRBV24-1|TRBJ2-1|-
TGTGCCACCAGTGCCCCGCTAGCGGGAGGAGGGAATGAGCAGTTCTTC
CATSAPLAGGGNEQFF
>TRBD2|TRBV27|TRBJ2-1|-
TGTGCCAGCAGTTCGAACACGGGGCTAGACACCAGCGGGGAATACAATGAGCAGTTCTTC
CASSSNTGLDTSGEYNEQFF
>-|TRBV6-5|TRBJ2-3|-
TGTGCCAGCAGTCCCAGACAGGCCGGCACAGATACGCAGTATTTT
CASSPRQAGTDTQYF
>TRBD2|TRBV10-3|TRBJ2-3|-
TGTGCCATCAGTGACCCTAGCGGGGGGATCACAGATACGCAGTATTTT
CAISDPSGGITDTQYF
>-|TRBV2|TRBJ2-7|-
TGTGCCAGCAGTGCTGCCAGATACCCCTACGAGCAGTACTTC
CASSAARYPYEQYF
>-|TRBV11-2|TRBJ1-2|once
TGTGCCAGCAGCTTAGGGGCAGCACCATATGGCTACACCTTC
CASSLGAAPYGYTF